The entry below gives a single TCR beta chain sequence along with its context. Its specificity is unknown. The data derive from a study of a mutant IDH1 vaccine in newly diagnosed glioma. Time point in this sample: week 35, safety follow-up. Topical imiquimod accompanied each vaccine dose, which consisted of 300 ug of mutant IDH1 20-mer peptide. Germline loops: CDR1 LNHDA, CDR2 SQIVND (reference sequence). The CDR3 is 13 residues long. Trimming took off 4 bases at V and 7 bases at J, with 13 bases between the two ends. Profiled with immunoSEQ multiplex PCR; TCRdb holds only in-frame clones, not every one. This table has roughly 54,000 clones, 80% to 85% appearing once.

The sequences come from PBMCs, collected from a glioma patient whose treatment included an IDH1 peptide vaccine. The gene calls are TRBV19 and TRBJ2-5; D ambiguous. The clonotype comes from a woman aged 18-30 years with glioma. The CDR3 reads CASSTQVGLTQYF. The CDR3 DNA is TGTGCCAGTAGTACCCAGGTGGGATTGACCCAGTACTTC.